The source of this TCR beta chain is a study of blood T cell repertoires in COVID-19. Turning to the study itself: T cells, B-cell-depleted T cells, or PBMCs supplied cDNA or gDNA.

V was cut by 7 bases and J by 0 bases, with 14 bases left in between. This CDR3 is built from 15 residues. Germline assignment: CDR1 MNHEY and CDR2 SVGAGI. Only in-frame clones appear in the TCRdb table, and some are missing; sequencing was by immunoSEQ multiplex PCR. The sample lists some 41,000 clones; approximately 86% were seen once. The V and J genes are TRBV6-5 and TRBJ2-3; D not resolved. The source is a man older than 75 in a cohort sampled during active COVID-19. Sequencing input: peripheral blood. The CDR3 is CASTAGPTSTDTQYF. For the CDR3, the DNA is TGTGCCAGCACGGCAGGCCCCACTAGCACAGATACGCAGTATTTT.